This is a list of T cell receptor beta chains from one sample in a study of blood T cell repertoires in COVID-19. Libraries were prepared by immunoSEQ multiplex PCR; TCRdb keeps only in-frame clonotypes and omits some of them. Altogether hundreds of thousands of clones are present, 88% being singletons, with the ten largest covering around 2.9%. The material sequenced was PBMCs or T cells enriched from blood (not recorded which). These receptors were obtained from a woman aged 45-59 years who had recovered from COVID-19. CDR3s include the opening cysteine and the closing phenylalanine or tryptophan. D genes are given only for firm matches. Some rows mark clone size as missing; the rest say once, few, many or name a class of expanded clone.

TGTGCCAGCAGTTTAGGACAGGGGGGAGGTTTCTTT	CASSLGQGGGFF	-	TRBV28	TRBD1	TRBJ1-1
TGCGCCAGCAGCCCCAGCCTGGCGGGAGGGATAAACTATGGCTACACCTTC	CASSPSLAGGINYGYTF	-	TRBV5-1	-	TRBJ1-2
TGTGCCAGCAGCTCCCCCGGGATCTATGGCTACACCTTC	CASSSPGIYGYTF	-	TRBV5-4	-	TRBJ1-2
TGTGCCAGCAGTTTCAGCAAATCCGGGGGTCCTCAATCGTGGGGAAACACCATATATTTT	CASSFSKSGGPQSWGNTIYF	-	TRBV28	-	TRBJ1-3
TGTGCCGGCTCCGGGACAGCTAATGAAAAACTGTTTTTT	CAGSGTANEKLFF	-	TRBV28	TRBD1	TRBJ1-4
TGTGCCAGCACCCCGGGACAGGGTATGCGGTACACCTTC	CASTPGQGMRYTF	-	TRBV6-5	TRBD1	TRBJ1-2
TGTGCCAGTAGTAAAGACAGGGCCCGGCTTATCTATAATTCACCCCTCCACTTT	CASSKDRARLIYNSPLHF	few	TRBV19	TRBD1	TRBJ1-6
TGCGCCAGCAGCTTAACGGGGTATGATCAGCCCCAGCATTTT	CASSLTGYDQPQHF	-	TRBV5-1	-	TRBJ1-5
TGTGCCAGCAGAGCGACAGCTAACTATGGCTACACCTTC	CASRATANYGYTF	once	TRBV6-5	-	TRBJ1-2
TGTGCCAGCAGCCCCGTGGTCGGGTCGGGCACTGAAGCTTTCTTT	CASSPVVGSGTEAFF	-	TRBV3-1/TRBV3-2	-	TRBJ1-1
TGTGCCAGCAGTGAACGGTGGCAGGGCAATTTGGCTTTCTTT	CASSERWQGNLAFF	once	TRBV2	-	TRBJ1-1
TGTGCCAGCAGAGGTACTAGCGGTTCCTACGAGCAGTACTTC	CASRGTSGSYEQYF	once	TRBV6-5	TRBD2	TRBJ2-7
TGTGCCAGCAGTAAGAGGACTGGAGAAGCTTTCTTT	CASSKRTGEAFF	-	TRBV9	-	TRBJ1-1
TGTGCCAGCAGTGAAAGCAGGGGCCCTGAAGCTTTCTTT	CASSESRGPEAFF	-	TRBV2	-	TRBJ1-1
TGTGCCAGCAGCTCGGGACAGCGATTCTCTGGAAACACCATATATTTT	CASSSGQRFSGNTIYF	once	TRBV7-4	TRBD1	TRBJ1-3
TGTGCCAGCCCTCGGGACAGGGAAGTTTCACCCCTCCACTTT	CASPRDREVSPLHF	-	TRBV19	TRBD1	TRBJ1-6
TGTGCCACAAGAGTAATTGGAAACACCATATATTTT	CATRVIGNTIYF	-	TRBV10-3	-	TRBJ1-3